This T cell receptor beta chain was identified in a study of long-term antiretroviral therapy in people with HIV. Every one of the donors gave at least one pre-ART PBMC sample and at least two post-ART PBMC samples. There were no participants with HIV treated outside the United States. Germline values: CDR1 SEHNR, CDR2 FQNEAQ (reference sequence). The CDR3 spans 15 residues. The V and J ends lost 2 bases and 4 bases respectively, with 12 bases between them. As for this clone: Its specificity is unknown.

At the survey level, the v3.0 immunoSEQ assay was run. Per-sample sequencing targets were roughly 40,000-50,000 T-cell genomes. Measured with immunoSEQ multiplex PCR; TCRdb has only the in-frame clones, and not every one. The sample has some 33,000 clones, roughly four fifths seen once. Study-wide results and caveats: Comparison with controls showed narrower CDR3 length ranges in HIV repertoires.

The source is a man aged 18-30 years with HIV. The specimen was unsorted PBMCs, collected 0.6 years after starting antiretroviral therapy. This chain joins TRBV7-9 and TRBJ1-5; D is ambiguous. DNA of the CDR3: TGTGCCAGCAGCTTATCCGATACCCAAAATCAGCCCCAGCATTTT. As protein: CASSLSDTQNQPQHF.